The rows below give T cell receptor beta chains drawn from one sample of a study of spatial heterogeneity in lung cancer. One entry per CDR3 protein results from TCRdb running MiXCR on the 5' RACE reads. The table records around 13,000 distinct CDR3 sequences, over 4.5% of them present only once. The material was lung tumor tissue, obtained at surgery. The receptors were gathered from a male donor with early-stage non-small cell lung cancer. The CDR3 runs from the conserved cysteine through the conserved F or W. The D gene is left open where the match is weak. Not all rows give a size; the values are once, few, many and, for expanded clones, a class.

v_call,clone_size,j_call,d_call,cdr3_aa,cdr3_nt
TRBV20-1,many,TRBJ2-3,TRBD2,CSARALGGADTQYF,TGCAGTGCTAGAGCTCTCGGGGGGGCCGATACGCAGTATTTT
TRBV29-1,many,TRBJ1-2,TRBD1,CSVELQTGGNGYTF,TGCAGCGTTGAACTACAGACAGGGGGCAATGGCTACACCTTC
TRBV4-1,many,TRBJ2-7,-,CASSQDPRRGTDEQYF,TGCGCCAGCAGCCAAGATCCCCGGCGGGGAACCGACGAGCAGTACTTC
TRBV12-3/TRBV12-4,many,TRBJ2-1,TRBD2,CASSLREHQFF,TGTGCCAGCAGCTTGCGGGAGCATCAGTTCTTC
TRBV7-9,few,TRBJ2-1,-,CASTLSNNEQFF,TGTGCCAGCACTTTGAGTAACAATGAGCAGTTCTTC
TRBV4-1,many,TRBJ2-1,TRBD2,CASSHGTSGGDEQFF,TGCGCCAGCAGCCACGGGACTAGCGGGGGGGATGAGCAGTTCTTC
TRBV5-8,many,TRBJ2-1,TRBD1,CASSFQQGYEQFF,TGTGCCAGCAGCTTTCAACAGGGGTATGAGCAGTTCTTC
TRBV6-5,-,TRBJ2-3,-,CASSLGRSTDTQYF,TGTGCCAGCAGTCTGGGACGGAGCACAGATACGCAGTATTTT
TRBV18,-,TRBJ2-5,-,CASSIDEETQYF,TGTGCCAGCTCTATAGATGAAGAGACCCAGTACTTC
TRBV18,many,TRBJ1-1,-,CASSGTGPEAFF,TGTGCCAGCTCAGGAACAGGGCCGGAAGCTTTCTTT